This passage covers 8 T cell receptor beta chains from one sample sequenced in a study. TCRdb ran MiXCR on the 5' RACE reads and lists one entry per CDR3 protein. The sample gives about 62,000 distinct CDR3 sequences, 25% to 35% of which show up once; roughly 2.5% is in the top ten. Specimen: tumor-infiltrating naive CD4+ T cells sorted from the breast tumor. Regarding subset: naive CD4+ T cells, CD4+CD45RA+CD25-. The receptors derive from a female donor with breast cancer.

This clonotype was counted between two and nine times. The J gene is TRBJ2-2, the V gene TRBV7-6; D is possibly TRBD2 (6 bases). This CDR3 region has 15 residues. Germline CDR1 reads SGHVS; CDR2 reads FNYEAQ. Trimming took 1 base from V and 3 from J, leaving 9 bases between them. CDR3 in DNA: TGTGCCAGCAGCTTAGTTGGCGGGGACACCGGGGAGCTGTTTTTT. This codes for CASSLVGGDTGELFF.

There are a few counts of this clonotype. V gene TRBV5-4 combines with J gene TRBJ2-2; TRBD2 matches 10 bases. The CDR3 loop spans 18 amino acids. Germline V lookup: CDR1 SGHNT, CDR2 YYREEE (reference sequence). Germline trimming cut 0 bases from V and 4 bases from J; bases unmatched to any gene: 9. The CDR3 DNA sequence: TGTGCCAGCAGCTTGGGGCTAGCGGGAGTATGGAGCACCGGGGAGCTGTTTTTT. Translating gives CASSLGLAGVWSTGELFF.

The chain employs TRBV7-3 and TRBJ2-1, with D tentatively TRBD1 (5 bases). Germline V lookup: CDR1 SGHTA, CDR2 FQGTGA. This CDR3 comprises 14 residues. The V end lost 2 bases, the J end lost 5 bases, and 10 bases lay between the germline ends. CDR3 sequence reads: CASSLGPGNNEQFF. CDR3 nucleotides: TGTGCCAGCAGCTTAGGGCCAGGGAACAATGAGCAGTTCTTC.

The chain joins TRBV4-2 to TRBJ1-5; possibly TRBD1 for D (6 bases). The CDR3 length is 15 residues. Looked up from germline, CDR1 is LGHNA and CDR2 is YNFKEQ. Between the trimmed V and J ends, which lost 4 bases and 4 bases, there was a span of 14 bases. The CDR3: CASSPFEQGNQPQHF. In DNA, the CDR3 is TGTGCCAGCAGCCCCTTCGAGCAGGGGAATCAGCCCCAGCATTTT.

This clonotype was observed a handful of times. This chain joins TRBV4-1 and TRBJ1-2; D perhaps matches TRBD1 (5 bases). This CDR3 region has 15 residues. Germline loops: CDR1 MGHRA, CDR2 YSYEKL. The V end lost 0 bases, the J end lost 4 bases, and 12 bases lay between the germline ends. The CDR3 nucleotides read TGCGCCAGCAGCCAAGACCGACAGAATTTCTATGGCTACACCTTC. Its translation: CASSQDRQNFYGYTF.

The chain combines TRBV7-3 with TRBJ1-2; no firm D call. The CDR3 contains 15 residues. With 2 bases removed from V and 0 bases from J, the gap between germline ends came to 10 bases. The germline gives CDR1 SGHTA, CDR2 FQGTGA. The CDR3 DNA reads TGTGCCAGCAGCTTATACGGCAGCTCTAACTATGGCTACACCTTC. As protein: CASSLYGSSNYGYTF. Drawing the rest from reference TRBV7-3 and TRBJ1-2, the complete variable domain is GAGVSQTPSNKVTEKGKYVELRCDPISGHTALYWYRQSLGQGPEFLIYFQGTGAADDSGLPNDRFFAVRPEGSVSTLKIQRTERGDSAVYLCASSLYGSSNYGYTFGSGTRLTVV.

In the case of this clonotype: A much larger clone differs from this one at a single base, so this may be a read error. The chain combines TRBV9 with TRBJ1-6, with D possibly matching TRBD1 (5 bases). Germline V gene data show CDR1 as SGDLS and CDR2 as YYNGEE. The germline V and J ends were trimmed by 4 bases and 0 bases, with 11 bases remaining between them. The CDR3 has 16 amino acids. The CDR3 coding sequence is TGTGCCAGCAGCCTAACCGGGGGCTCCTATAATTCACCCCTCCACTTT. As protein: CASSLTGGSYNSPLHF.

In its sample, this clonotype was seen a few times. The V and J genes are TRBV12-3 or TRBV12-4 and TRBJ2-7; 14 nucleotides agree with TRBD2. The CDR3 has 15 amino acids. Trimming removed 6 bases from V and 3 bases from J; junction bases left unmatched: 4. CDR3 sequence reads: CASRRGTSGSYEQYF. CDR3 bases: TGTGCCAGCAGACGGGGGACTAGCGGGAGCTACGAGCAGTACTTC.